The source of this TCR beta chain is a study of human T cells and chemical hapten exposure (dated by TCRdb to the early 2020s). With regard to the full study: For sensitization, 2% DPC in acetone was applied to a 2 cm by 2 cm area of upper inner arm skin. Patients additionally received weekly therapeutic DPC doses to the scalp throughout the approximately 24-week study period. Patch testing was performed on the upper back with Finn chambers containing 0.01% DPC, and the patch tests were scored after 6 days according to International Contact Dermatitis Research Group standards. The mostly female patient cohort included alopecia areata with under or over 50% scalp involvement, alopecia totalis and alopecia universalis. The libraries were sequenced as a pool, and the TCR yield per sample differed mostly because of small variations in library volumes within the pool. This study followed changes in the peripheral blood TCR repertoire in vivo during primary and secondary sensitization of alopecia patients to the hapten diphenylcyclopropenone (DPC). Blood was sampled from patients pre-sensitization (week 0) and at 2, 6 and about 24 weeks after DPC sensitization. Blood for TCR sequencing was provided by twenty-nine alopecia patients at one to four time points (pre-sensitization, 2, 6 and 24 weeks).

The investigation overall reported the following: No change with DPC sensitization was found in the number of TCRs above 1 in 1000 frequency, and no evidence of global repertoire structure alterations was found. Repeated subsampling changed both the strength of the expansion versus patch-test correlation and the threshold at which that correlation became significant. Significantly more large CDR3 similarity clusters were formed by expanded TCRs than by pre-sensitization or healthy control sets, consistent with antigen-driven responses. Alopecia, a presumed autoimmune disease, was present in all patients, so the immune response of the patients might differ from that of healthy individuals. The number of PT1 expanded TCRs positively correlated with patch test score, significant at thresholds 8, 16 and 32 but not 4.

This clonotype was observed a few times. This clone's antigen is unknown. No per-base quality is available; no much larger clone lies one base away. This sample's time point label indicates: pre-sensitization, week 0. Taken with the paper, the label for treatment or condition translates to: therapeutic diphenylcyclopropenone sensitization with weekly scalp DPC. At each patch-test visit, blood was drawn before the patch test was applied. Patients were eligible if aged 18 to 70, diagnosed with alopecia and judged suitable for DPC therapy, and pregnant patients were excluded. Total RNA was extracted from unfractionated whole blood collected in Tempus Blood RNA tubes. The library was prepared using RACE. The data were produced on a NextSeq 500. Library preparation attached unique molecular identifiers to individual cDNA molecules for quantitative, reproducible TCR counting. From each blood RNA sample, both TCR alpha and TCR beta chains were sequenced. The source study handled its data this way. The median number of TCRs per sample was approximately 93,000, ranging from roughly 23,224 to 700,000. V, J and CDR3 annotation of the TCR reads was performed with the Decombinator software suite. To make PS versus PT1 abundance plots, every sample was subsampled to the same number of TCRs (28,000). Expanded TCRs were defined as absent before sensitization and observed at least eight times at the 2-week time point. TCRdb redid the processing of the public reads, applying fastp at Q25 and MiXCR, and retained in-frame beta chains. For every CDR3 protein sequence, its rows merge into one entry that carries the most common genes and DNA. TCRdb's processing, not the authors' own work, is the source of the V and J calls. The sample table holds 150,000 to 200,000 distinct CDR3 sequences, of which almost 30% were seen once. Roughly 3% of the sample belongs to the ten largest clones.

CDR1 and CDR2, per the germline V gene, are SGHAT and FQNNGV. From the cysteine up to the phenylalanine, the CDR3 has a length of 15 residues. Just CDR3 DNA is preserved here, 45 bases in frame from base 1. V is reduced by 3 bases and J by 1 base, leaving a spacing of 10 bases between them. Source: whole blood, taken in connection with sensitization to the hapten diphenylcyclopropenone (DPC). The V gene is TRBV11-2 and the J gene is TRBJ2-1; TRBD1 could be the D gene, as 5 bases match. The TCR sequence derives from a woman in her twenties or thirties with alopecia areata. Some clones in this sample may be carry-over from other donors' samples. The CDR3 loop reads CASSFDRLSYNEQFF. Read as DNA, the sequence is TGTGCCAGCAGCTTCGACAGATTATCCTACAATGAGCAGTTCTTC.